A single T cell receptor (beta chain) is shown here with its context. Its antigen is currently unknown. The libraries were made with immunoSEQ v3. TCRdb's copy holds only in-frame clones and misses some; the assay was immunoSEQ multiplex PCR. Of 25,000 to 30,000 clones listed, roughly 69% are singletons. Germline CDR1 SEHNR, CDR2 FQNEAQ (reference sequence). V was pared by 1 base and J by 6 bases, with 6 bases of the junction left unmatched. The CDR3 is 17 amino acids. The entry originates in a study of TIL therapy for anti-PD-1-resistant metastatic lung cancer. Study overall: Tumors carried a median about 1.5 non-synonymous mutations per megabase.

Study observations and caveats: TIL cultures after expansion showed higher clonality and lower diversity than baseline tumor (median about 6% vs 30%). Patients were highly selected, enriched for treatment-naive, never-smoker and oncogene-addicted cases. Many TIL product clones were absent from baseline tumor, suggesting clonal contraction.

Time point defined: pre-treatment sample, taken before nivolumab and TIL therapy. Most excised metastases sampled were pleural nodules or supraclavicular lymph nodes. The sequence came from a woman between 30 and 79 years old with non-small cell lung cancer. The J gene is TRBJ2-3, the V gene TRBV7-9, with 14 bases fitting TRBD2. The sample was tumor tissue, taken at baseline. The CDR3 DNA is TGTGCCAGCAGCTTAGAGACTAGCGGGAGGGTTTCGGATACGCAGTATTTT. Protein product: CASSLETSGRVSDTQYF.